These T cell receptor beta chains were read from a single sample in a study of cytomegalovirus exposure and HLA in healthy donors. Repertoires were generated with immunoSEQ multiplex PCR, while TCRdb's copy carries only in-frame clones and drops some. Of 55,000 to 65,000 clones listed, roughly 85% are singletons. Sequenced input: PBMCs. These receptors were taken from a female donor in good health and CMV-seronegative. CDR3s include the opening cysteine and the closing phenylalanine or tryptophan. D genes are given only for firm matches. The size entry is marked missing in some rows and otherwise reads once, few, many or a size class.

clone size	V gene	J gene	D gene	CDR3 DNA	CDR3 protein
-	TRBV6-4	TRBJ2-1	TRBD2	TGTGCCAGCAGTGATCGGGGGGGCTCCGATGAGCAGTTCTTC	CASSDRGGSDEQFF
-	TRBV7-9	TRBJ1-1	TRBD1	TGTGCCAGCAGCTCCACGGCAGGGGGCGGAACTGAAGCTTTCTTT	CASSSTAGGGTEAFF
few	TRBV4-3	TRBJ1-5	-	TGCGCCAGCAGCCAAGATTCTCAGCTGGGGAGGCCCCAGCATTTT	CASSQDSQLGRPQHF
-	TRBV6-5	TRBJ2-7	TRBD1	TGTGCCAGCAGTTACTCGAAACAGGGGGCTGACGAGCAGTACTTC	CASSYSKQGADEQYF
-	TRBV13	TRBJ1-5	TRBD1	TGTGCCAGCAGCCCCCTGGGACAGGGACAAACCAATCAGCCCCAGCATTTT	CASSPLGQGQTNQPQHF
few	TRBV2	TRBJ2-7	-	TGTGCCAGCAGTGACCCGGGCGGCGGGACCCGCTACGAGCAGTACTTC	CASSDPGGGTRYEQYF
once	TRBV5-1	TRBJ1-5	TRBD1	TGCGCCAGCAGCTGGGGGGACAGGGGGTATGATCAGCCCCAGCATTTT	CASSWGDRGYDQPQHF
-	TRBV9	TRBJ2-7	TRBD1	TGTGCCAGCAGCGCCGGACAGGGACGGCCCGAGCAGTACTTC	CASSAGQGRPEQYF
-	TRBV28	TRBJ2-7	-	TGTGCCAGCAGTTCCCTCAGGGTTCGCTACGAGCAGTACTTC	CASSSLRVRYEQYF
-	TRBV27	TRBJ2-2	-	TGTGCCAGCAGGTCCACAGGGACCGGGGAGCTGTTTTTT	CASRSTGTGELFF
-	TRBV27	TRBJ2-5	-	TGTGCCAGCAGTTTTCGCCAAGAGACCCAGTACTTC	CASSFRQETQYF
once	TRBV23-1	TRBJ2-4	TRBD1	TGCGCCAGCAACCCCCCCAGGGGGAAGATTCAGTACTTC	CASNPPRGKIQYF
once	TRBV6-5	TRBJ2-7	-	TGTGCCAGCAGTTACTCGAAGGAGGAGGATCCCTACGAGCAGTACTTC	CASSYSKEEDPYEQYF
-	TRBV10-3	TRBJ2-1	-	TGTGCCATCAGGGGAGAGGATCATACCTCCTACAATGAGCAGTTCTTC	CAIRGEDHTSYNEQFF
once	TRBV19	TRBJ2-7	TRBD1	TGTGCCAGTAGTATCGTTCAGGCAGGGGGTTCCGAGCAGTACTTC	CASSIVQAGGSEQYF
-	TRBV11-3	TRBJ1-3	TRBD1	TGTGCCAGCAGCTTAGAGCAACCGGGACAGGGCTCTGGAAACACCATATATTTT	CASSLEQPGQGSGNTIYF
once	TRBV7-3	TRBJ2-1	TRBD2	TGTGCCAGCAGCCCTTGGACTAGCGGGGGGTTTTCCTACAATGAGCAGTTCTTC	CASSPWTSGGFSYNEQFF
-	TRBV7-9	TRBJ1-1	-	TGTGCCAGCAGCCTGGTGGGGCCTGAAGCTTTCTTT	CASSLVGPEAFF
few	TRBV5-5	TRBJ2-6	TRBD1	TGTGCCAGCAGCTACACCACAGGGGTCGGGGCCAACGTCCTGACTTTC	CASSYTTGVGANVLTF
-	TRBV27	TRBJ2-1	-	TGTGCCAGCGGTTTGCAGGGGGGCTATTTAAATGAGCAGTTCTTC	CASGLQGGYLNEQFF
-	TRBV5-6	TRBJ2-5	TRBD1	TGTGCCAGCAGCGGCCGATGGACAGGGGGCGGGGAAGAGACCCAGTACTTC	CASSGRWTGGGEETQYF
-	TRBV6-6	TRBJ2-7	TRBD2	TGTGCCAGCAGTTACTCGGCTAGCGGGAGCTACGAGCAGTACTTC	CASSYSASGSYEQYF
-	TRBV18	TRBJ1-3	-	TGTGCCAGCTCACCATTTGAACCGGGCTCTGGAAACACCATATATTTT	CASSPFEPGSGNTIYF
-	TRBV19	TRBJ1-5	-	TGTGCCAGTAGCCTTGGTCCTCAACAGGGTCAGCCCCAGCATTTT	CASSLGPQQGQPQHF
-	TRBV5-6	TRBJ2-3	TRBD2	TGTGCCAGCAGCTTGGGGGGGGGAGGCACAGATACGCAGTATTTT	CASSLGGGGTDTQYF
-	TRBV6-5	TRBJ1-2	-	TGTGCCAGCAGTACGCGGCAACAGGTCTATGGCTACACCTTC	CASSTRQQVYGYTF
-	TRBV5-1	TRBJ1-6	TRBD1	TGCGCCAGCAGCTCCGGACAGGGCTATAATTCACCCCTCCACTTT	CASSSGQGYNSPLHF
few	TRBV7-9	TRBJ2-1	TRBD2	TGTTCCAGCAGCCCGAGGACTAGCGGGAGGCCCAATCCCAATGAGCAGTTCTTC	CSSSPRTSGRPNPNEQFF
-	TRBV5-6	TRBJ2-1	-	TGTGCCAGCAGCTTGGGGCCCTCGAATGAGCAGTTCTTC	CASSLGPSNEQFF
-	TRBV15	TRBJ2-1	TRBD2	TGTGCCACCAGCAGAGGGACTAGCGGATACAATGAGCAGTTCTTC	CATSRGTSGYNEQFF
-	TRBV7-8	TRBJ1-6	-	TGTGCCAGCAGCTTAGTGTTAGTGGATTCACCCCTCCACTTT	CASSLVLVDSPLHF
-	TRBV19	TRBJ1-5	TRBD1	TGTGCCAGTAGTTTCCCACAGGGGTTTGAAGCCCAGCATTTT	CASSFPQGFEAQHF
-	TRBV18	TRBJ1-5	-	TGTGCCAGCTCACCCGGGGAGAATCAGCCCCAGCATTTT	CASSPGENQPQHF
once	TRBV7-7	TRBJ2-7	TRBD2	TGTGCTAGCAGCTTAGCTGGGCGGGGGTACGAGCAGTACTTC	CASSLAGRGYEQYF
-	TRBV19	TRBJ2-1	TRBD2	TGTGCCAGTAGTAAGGGCCCTAGCGGGGTCCGATACAATGAGCAGTTCTTC	CASSKGPSGVRYNEQFF
-	TRBV27	TRBJ2-7	TRBD1	TGTGCCAGCAGTTCAAAGACAGGGACCTACGAGCAGTACTTC	CASSSKTGTYEQYF
-	TRBV28	TRBJ2-2	TRBD2	TGTGCCAGCAGATTAGCGGGAGGGGGCGGGGAGCTGTTTTTT	CASRLAGGGGELFF
-	TRBV18	TRBJ1-1	-	TGTGCCAGCTCACCGGCAGGGCGCACTGAAGCTTTCTTT	CASSPAGRTEAFF
-	TRBV18	TRBJ2-1	TRBD1	TGTGCCAGCTCACCTTCCGGGACAGGGGGCAGGGAGCAGTTCTTC	CASSPSGTGGREQFF
-	TRBV18	TRBJ2-1	TRBD2	TGTGCCAGCTCACTTGGGCCCAGACTAGCGGGAGTCTCCTACAATGAGCAGTTCTTC	CASSLGPRLAGVSYNEQFF